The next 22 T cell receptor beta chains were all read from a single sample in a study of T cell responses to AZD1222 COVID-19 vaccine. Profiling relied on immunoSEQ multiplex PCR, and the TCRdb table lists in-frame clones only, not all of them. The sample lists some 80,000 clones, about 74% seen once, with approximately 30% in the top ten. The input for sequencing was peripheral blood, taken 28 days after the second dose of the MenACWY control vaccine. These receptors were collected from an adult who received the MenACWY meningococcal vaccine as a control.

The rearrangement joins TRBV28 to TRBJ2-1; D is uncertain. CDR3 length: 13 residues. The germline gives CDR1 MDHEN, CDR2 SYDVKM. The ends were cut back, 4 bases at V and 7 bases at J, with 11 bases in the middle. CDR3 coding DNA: TGTGCCAGCAGTTCCCCATCTAGGAATGAGCAGTTCTTC. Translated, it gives CASSSPSRNEQFF.

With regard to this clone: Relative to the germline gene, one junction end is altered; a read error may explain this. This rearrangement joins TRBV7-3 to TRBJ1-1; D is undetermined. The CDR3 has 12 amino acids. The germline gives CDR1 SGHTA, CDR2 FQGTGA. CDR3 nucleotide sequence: TGTGCCAGCAGCTTAGACGATGGAGGGCTCGTCTTT. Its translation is CASSLDDGGLVF.

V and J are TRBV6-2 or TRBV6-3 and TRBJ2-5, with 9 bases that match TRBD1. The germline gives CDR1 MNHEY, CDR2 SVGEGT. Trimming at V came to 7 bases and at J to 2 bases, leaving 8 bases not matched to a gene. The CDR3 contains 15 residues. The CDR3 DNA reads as TGTGCCAGCACCCCCGGGGACAGGGTTCAAGAGACCCAGTACTTC. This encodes CASTPGDRVQETQYF.

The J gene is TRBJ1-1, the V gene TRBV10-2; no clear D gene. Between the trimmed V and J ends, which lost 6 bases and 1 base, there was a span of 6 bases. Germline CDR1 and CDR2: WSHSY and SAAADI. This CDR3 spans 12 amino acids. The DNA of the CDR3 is TGCGCCAGCAGCCCTACGAACACTGAAGCTTTCTTT. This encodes CASSPTNTEAFF.

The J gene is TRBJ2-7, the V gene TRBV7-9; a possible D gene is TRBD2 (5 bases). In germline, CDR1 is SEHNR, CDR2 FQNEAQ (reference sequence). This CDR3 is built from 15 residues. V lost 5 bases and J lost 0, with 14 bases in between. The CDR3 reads CASSQGADPSYEQYF. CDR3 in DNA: TGTGCCAGCAGCCAAGGAGCGGATCCCTCCTACGAGCAGTACTTC.

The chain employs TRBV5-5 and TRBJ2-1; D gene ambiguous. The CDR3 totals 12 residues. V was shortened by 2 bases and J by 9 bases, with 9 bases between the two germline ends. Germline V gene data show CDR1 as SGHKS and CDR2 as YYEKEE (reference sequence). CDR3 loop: CASSFPGGEQFF. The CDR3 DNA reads TGTGCCAGCAGCTTTCCCGGTGGTGAGCAGTTCTTC.

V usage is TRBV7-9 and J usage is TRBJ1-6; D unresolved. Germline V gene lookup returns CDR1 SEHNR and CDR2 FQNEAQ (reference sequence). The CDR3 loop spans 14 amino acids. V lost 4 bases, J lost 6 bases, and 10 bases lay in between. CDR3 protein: CASSWSEGNSPLHF. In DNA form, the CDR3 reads TGTGCCAGCAGCTGGTCGGAGGGTAATTCACCCCTCCACTTT. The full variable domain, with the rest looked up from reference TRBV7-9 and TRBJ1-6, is DTGVSQNPRHKITKRGQNVTFRCDPISEHNRLYWYRQTLGQGPEFLTYFQNEAQLEKSRLLSDRFSAERPKGSFSTLEIQRTEQGDSAMYLCASSWSEGNSPLHFGNGTRLTVT.

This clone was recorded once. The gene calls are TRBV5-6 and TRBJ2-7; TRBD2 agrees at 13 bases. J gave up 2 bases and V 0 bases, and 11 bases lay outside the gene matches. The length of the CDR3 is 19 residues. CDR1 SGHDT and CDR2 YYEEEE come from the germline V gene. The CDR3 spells CASSLEGGLAGKITYEQYF. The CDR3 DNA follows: TGTGCCAGCAGCTTGGAGGGGGGACTAGCGGGAAAGATAACCTACGAGCAGTACTTC.

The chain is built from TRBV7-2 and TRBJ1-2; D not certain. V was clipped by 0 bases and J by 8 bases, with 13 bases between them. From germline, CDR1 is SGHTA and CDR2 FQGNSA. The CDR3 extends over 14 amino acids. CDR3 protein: CASSLAFGKSGYTF. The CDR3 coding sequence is TGTGCCAGCAGCTTAGCTTTTGGAAAAAGCGGCTACACCTTC.

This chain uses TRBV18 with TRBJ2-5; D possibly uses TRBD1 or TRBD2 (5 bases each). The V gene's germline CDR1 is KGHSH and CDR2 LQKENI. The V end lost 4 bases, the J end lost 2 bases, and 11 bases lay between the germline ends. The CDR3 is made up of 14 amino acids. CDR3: CASSLGTEQETQYF. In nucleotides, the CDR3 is TGTGCCAGCTCACTCGGGACCGAACAAGAGACCCAGTACTTC.

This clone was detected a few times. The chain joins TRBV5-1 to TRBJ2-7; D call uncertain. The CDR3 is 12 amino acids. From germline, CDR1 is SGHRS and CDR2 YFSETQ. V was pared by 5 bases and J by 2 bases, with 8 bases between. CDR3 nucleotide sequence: TGCGCCAGCAGGAAAGGGACCTACGAGCAGTACTTC. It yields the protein CASRKGTYEQYF.

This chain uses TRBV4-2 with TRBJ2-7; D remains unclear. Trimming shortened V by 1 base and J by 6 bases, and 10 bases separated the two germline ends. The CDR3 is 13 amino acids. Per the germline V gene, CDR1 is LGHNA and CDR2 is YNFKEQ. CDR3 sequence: CASSQVRGTEQYF. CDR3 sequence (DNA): TGTGCCAGCAGCCAAGTTAGAGGAACCGAGCAGTACTTC.

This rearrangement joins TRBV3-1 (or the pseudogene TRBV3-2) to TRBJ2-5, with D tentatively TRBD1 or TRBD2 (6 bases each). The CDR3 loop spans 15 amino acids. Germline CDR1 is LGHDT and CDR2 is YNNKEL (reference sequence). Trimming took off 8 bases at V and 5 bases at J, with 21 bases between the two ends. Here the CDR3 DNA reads TGTGCCAGCCGACCGACAGGAGGGGTATGGGAGACCCAGTACTTC. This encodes CASRPTGGVWETQYF.

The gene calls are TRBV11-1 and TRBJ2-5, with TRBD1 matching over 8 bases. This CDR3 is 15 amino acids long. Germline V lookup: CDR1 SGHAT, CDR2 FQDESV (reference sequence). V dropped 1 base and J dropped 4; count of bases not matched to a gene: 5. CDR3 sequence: CASSLGQGAGETQYF. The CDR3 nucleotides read TGTGCCAGCAGCTTAGGGCAGGGGGCGGGAGAGACCCAGTACTTC.

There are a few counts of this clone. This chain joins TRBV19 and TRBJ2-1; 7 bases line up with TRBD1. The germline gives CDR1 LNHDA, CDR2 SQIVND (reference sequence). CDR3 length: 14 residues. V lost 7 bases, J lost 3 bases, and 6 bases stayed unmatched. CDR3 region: CASNPTGSYNEQFF. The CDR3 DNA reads TGTGCCAGTAACCCGACAGGGAGCTACAATGAGCAGTTCTTC.

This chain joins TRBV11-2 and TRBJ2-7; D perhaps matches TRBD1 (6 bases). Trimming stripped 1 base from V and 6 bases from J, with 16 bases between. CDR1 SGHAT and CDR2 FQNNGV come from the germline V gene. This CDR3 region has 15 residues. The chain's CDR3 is CASSLGHRVSSEQYF. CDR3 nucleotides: TGTGCCAGCAGCTTAGGACACAGGGTAAGTTCCGAGCAGTACTTC.

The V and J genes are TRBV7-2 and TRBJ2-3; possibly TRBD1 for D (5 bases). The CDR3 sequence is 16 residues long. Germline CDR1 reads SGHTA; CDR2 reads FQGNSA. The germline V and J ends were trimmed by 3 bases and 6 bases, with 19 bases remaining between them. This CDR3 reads CASSFTPSTGTDTQYF. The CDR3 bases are TGTGCCAGCAGCTTCACACCTTCAACAGGAACCGATACGCAGTATTTT. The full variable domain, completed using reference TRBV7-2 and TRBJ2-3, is GAGVSQSPSNKVTEKGKDVELRCDPISGHTALYWYRQSLGQGLEFLIYFQGNSAPDKSGLPSDRFSAERTGGSVSTLTIQRTQQEDSAVYLCASSFTPSTGTDTQYFGPGTRLTVL.

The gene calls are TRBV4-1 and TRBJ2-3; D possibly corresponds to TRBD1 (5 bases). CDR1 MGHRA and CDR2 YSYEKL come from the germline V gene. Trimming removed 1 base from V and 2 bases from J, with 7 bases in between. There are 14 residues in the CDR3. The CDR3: CASSQGRATDTQYF. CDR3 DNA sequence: TGCGCCAGCAGCCAAGGCAGGGCCACAGATACGCAGTATTTT.

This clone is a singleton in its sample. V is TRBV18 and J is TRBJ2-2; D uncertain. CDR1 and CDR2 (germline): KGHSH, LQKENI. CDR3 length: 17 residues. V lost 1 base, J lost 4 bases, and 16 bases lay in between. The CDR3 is CASSPLPSVHLTGELFF. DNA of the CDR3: TGTGCCAGCTCACCACTACCATCTGTTCACCTCACCGGGGAGCTGTTTTTT. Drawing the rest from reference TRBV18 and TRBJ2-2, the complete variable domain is NAGVMQNPRHLVRRRGQEARLRCSPMKGHSHVYWYRQLPEEGLKFMVYLQKENIIDESGMPKERFSAEFPKEGPSILRIQQVVRGDSAAYFCASSPLPSVHLTGELFFGEGSRLTVL.

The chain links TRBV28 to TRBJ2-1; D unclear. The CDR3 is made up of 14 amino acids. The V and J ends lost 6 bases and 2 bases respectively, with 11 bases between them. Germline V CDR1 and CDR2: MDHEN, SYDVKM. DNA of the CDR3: TGTGCCAGCAGGAAGGACGCAGCCTACAATGAGCAGTTCTTC. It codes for CASRKDAAYNEQFF.

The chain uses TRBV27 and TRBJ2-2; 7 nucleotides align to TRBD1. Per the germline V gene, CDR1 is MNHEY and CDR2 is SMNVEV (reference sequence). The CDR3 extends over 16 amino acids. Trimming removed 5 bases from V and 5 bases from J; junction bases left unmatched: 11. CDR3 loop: CASSTLTGLETGELFF. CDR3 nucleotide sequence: TGTGCCAGCAGTACCCTGACAGGGTTGGAGACCGGGGAGCTGTTTTTT.

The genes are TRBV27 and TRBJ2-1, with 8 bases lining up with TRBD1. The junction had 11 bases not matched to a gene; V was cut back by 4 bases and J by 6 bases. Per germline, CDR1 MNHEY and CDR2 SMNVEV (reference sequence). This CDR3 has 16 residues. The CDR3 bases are TGTGCCAGCAGTTCTCGGCGGACAGGGTTATCCAATGAGCAGTTCTTC. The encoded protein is CASSSRRTGLSNEQFF.